The present entry profiles one T cell receptor beta chain with its context. Its target antigen remains unknown. A read error may explain this, as a much larger clone is one base away. CDR1 is given as SGHVS and CDR2 as FQNEAQ, both from the germline V gene. The CDR3 runs 12 amino acids, cysteine and phenylalanine included. Only the CDR3 region is kept as DNA, spanning 36 bases read in frame from base 1. The V and J ends are trimmed by 7 bases and 7 bases, leaving 12 bases between them. The data originate from a study of molecular identifiers for immune sequencing clone quantification listed by TCRdb under 2018. For the wider study: For a replicate experiment, the RNA from either about 20,000 or 100,000 naive CD8 T cells was divided into five aliquots, and four of those aliquots went on to sequencing. The study was a methods study using CD8 T cells to benchmark molecular-identifier clustering-based TCR repertoire sequencing (MIDCIRS) and TCR RNA copy counting. Paper-wide results and their limitations: Spiked-in Jurkat TCR RNA (approximately eleven copies' worth), which is not part of the donor repertoire, was contained in the naive libraries. About three recovered TCR RNA copies per cell were obtained by modeling, versus about 10 by digital PCR, implying a capture efficiency of 30% to 35%. In CMV-specific effector cells, clones with more than 20 RNA copies contained over 99% of molecules, whereas in naive cells such clones contained under 1% of molecules. Highly expanded clone sizes could be underestimated because identical TCR molecules may share a barcode. Spiked-in Jurkat TCR RNA equal to a single cell's worth was reported to be detectable even within 1,100,000 naive CD8 T cells. When barcode sub-clustering was not used, chimeric consensus sequences inflated TCR diversity, with chimeras reaching as high as 47%.

Libraries of naive CD8 T cells were generated from about 19,000 to 1,100,000 sorted cells, with 10%, 30% or 50% of the purified RNA used. Naive CD8 T cells were FACS-sorted as CD8+CD4-CCR7+CD45RA+ on a BD FACSAria II into RLT Plus buffer. To test detection sensitivity, Jurkat RNA equivalent to roughly nine TCR copies was spiked into samples of roughly 18,000-1,000,000 naive CD8 T cells. CD8 T cells were enriched using RosetteSep CD8+ T Cell Enrichment Cocktail and Ficoll-Paque, and the enriched cells then underwent ACK red cell lysis. Libraries were made using PCR. For sequencing, a NextSeq 500 was employed. Bulk TCR libraries were prepared as previously described, using TCR primers listed in Table S5. The Qiagen AllPrep DNA/RNA kit was used to purify total RNA. Before analysis, reads from multiple sequencing runs of the same library were pooled. The study's processing was this. Reads were retained only if the reads had an exact TCR constant sequence, and the retained reads were trimmed to 150 nt and grouped according to their 12-nt molecular barcodes. Reads inside each barcode group were sub-clustered using a 15% Levenshtein threshold, and a quality-weighted consensus sequence was constructed for each RNA molecule. Non-functional sequences were discarded, and so were lower-count sequences lying one edit away from another sequence. On the basis of fitting two negative binomial distributions, barcode sub-clusters with fewer than 20% of the maximum read count were discarded. The public reads were quality trimmed at Q25 with fastp and then assembled into clones with MiXCR by TCRdb, keeping productive beta chains. Rows matching on CDR3 protein sequence are summarized as one entry with the most common DNA and genes. The authors' filters were not applied to this entry. For this sample there are some 580,000 distinct CDR3 sequences; roughly 23% appear just once. The ten largest make up about 0.84% of the sample.

Sequencing used naive CD8+ T cells from blood, with Jurkat cell RNA spiked in. This specimen's cell subset or site label, interpreted: FACS-sorted CD8+CD4-CCR7+CD45RA+ naive T cells. The chain is encoded by TRBV7-8 joined to TRBJ2-3, with no confident D gene call. The sequence came from a human donor in good health. Some libraries in this study had Jurkat cell RNA spiked in. The DNA is as follows: TGTGCCAGCACCGACCAAGGAAATACGCAGTATTTT. Protein translation: CASTDQGNTQYF.